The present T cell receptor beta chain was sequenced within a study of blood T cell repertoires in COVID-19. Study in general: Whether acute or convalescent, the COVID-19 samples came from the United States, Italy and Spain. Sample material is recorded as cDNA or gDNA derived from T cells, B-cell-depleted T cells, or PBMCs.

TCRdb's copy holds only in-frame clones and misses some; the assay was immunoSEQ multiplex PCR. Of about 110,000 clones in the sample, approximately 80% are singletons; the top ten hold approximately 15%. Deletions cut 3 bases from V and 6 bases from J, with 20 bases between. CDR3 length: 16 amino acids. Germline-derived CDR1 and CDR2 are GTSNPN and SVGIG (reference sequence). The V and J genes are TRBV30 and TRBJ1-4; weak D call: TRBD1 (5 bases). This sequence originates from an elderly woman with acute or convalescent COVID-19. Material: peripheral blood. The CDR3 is CAWRSPRAGRDEKLFF. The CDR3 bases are TGTGCCTGGAGGTCACCCAGGGCAGGTCGGGATGAAAAACTGTTTTTT.